These 10 T cell receptor beta chains were all obtained from the same sample, sequenced in a study of response to subunit inactivated influenza vaccine. Via MiXCR, TCRdb re-called the RT-PCR reads, giving one row per CDR3 protein. Of over 650,000 distinct CDR3 sequences in the sample, 15% to 20% were seen once. This specimen consisted of PBMCs from blood, obtained more than 4 days after vaccination. Source of these receptors: a man aged 50-60 years who received an inactivated influenza vaccine.

This clonotype was seen at least ten times. This chain connects TRBV20-1 to TRBJ1-3; 7 bases map to TRBD1. The V segment lost 6 bases and the J segment 4 bases; nucleotides outside the gene matches: 15. This CDR3 has 16 residues. Germline V gene lookup returns CDR1 DFQATT and CDR2 SNEGSKA (reference sequence). CDR3 DNA sequence: TGCAGTGCCAGCTCGTTTAACAGGGGCTCAGGAAACACCATATATTTT. Translated: CSASSFNRGSGNTIYF.

This clonotype appeared many times. This chain links TRBV5-1 with TRBJ2-1; 10 nucleotides agree with TRBD2. Germline CDR1 and CDR2: SGHRS and YFSETQ. With V trimmed by 4 bases and J by 6 bases, 10 bases remained unmatched. This CDR3 contains 16 residues. The CDR3 coding sequence is TGCGCCAGCAGCCGAATGATAGCGGGAGGAGGCAATGAGCAGTTCTTC. Amino acids: CASSRMIAGGGNEQFF. Variable domain in full (rest from reference TRBV5-1 and TRBJ2-1): KAGVTQTPRYLIKTRGQQVTLSCSPISGHRSVSWYQQTPGQGLQFLFEYFSETQRNKGNFPGRFSGRQFSNSRSEMNVSTLELGDSALYLCASSRMIAGGGNEQFFGPGTRLTVL.

This clonotype was observed a few times. The chain recombines TRBV20-1 with TRBJ1-4; D might be TRBD1 (6 bases). The germline gives CDR1 DFQATT, CDR2 SNEGSKA (reference sequence). The CDR3 is 12 amino acids. V was trimmed by 6 bases and J by 8 bases, leaving 13 bases between them. CDR3 residues: CSARTGTEKLFF. The CDR3 coding sequence is TGCAGTGCCCGAACCGGGACAGAAAAACTGTTTTTT.

This clonotype was observed a few times. The rearrangement joins TRBV7-2 to TRBJ2-5, with D unresolved. The V and J ends lost 2 bases and 5 bases respectively, with 12 bases between them. The length of the CDR3 is 14 residues. Germline lookup yields CDR1 SGHTA and CDR2 FQGNSA. In nucleotides, the CDR3 is TGTGCCAGCAGCTTAAATGCCAGATGGGAGACCCAGTACTTC. Protein product: CASSLNARWETQYF.

The CDR3 here is CSARPTPRVLYAGELFF. CDR3 nucleotide sequence: TGCAGTGCTAGACCCACCCCCAGGGTCCTGTACGCCGGGGAGCTGTTTTTT. J is TRBJ2-2 and V is TRBV20-1, with a tentative D call TRBD1 (5 bases). The V gene's germline CDR1 is DFQATT and CDR2 SNEGSKA (reference sequence). The CDR3 has 17 amino acids. V was clipped by 2 bases and J by 6 bases, with 22 bases between them.

The chain has TRBV6-4 and TRBJ2-3, with 7 bases lining up with TRBD2. V trimming: 6 bases; J trimming: 3 bases; junction bases outside the gene matches: 6. Germline CDR1 reads MRHNA; CDR2 reads SNTAGT. This CDR3 region has 14 residues. The CDR3 here is CASSQTSLTDTQYF. Written as DNA, the CDR3 is TGTGCCAGCAGCCAGACTAGCTTGACAGATACGCAGTATTTT.

A few counts support this clonotype. V gene TRBV9 combines with J gene TRBJ2-7; D unclear. CDR3 length equals 15 residues. CDR1 and CDR2 from the germline V gene are SGDLS and YYNGEE. Trimming stripped 0 bases from V and 0 bases from J, with 10 bases between. DNA of the CDR3: TGTGCCAGCAGCGTAGCCCCGTGGGGCTCCTACGAGCAGTACTTC. Amino acid sequence: CASSVAPWGSYEQYF. The full variable domain, its missing parts supplied by reference TRBV9 and TRBJ2-7, is DSGVTQTPKHLITATGQRVTLRCSPRSGDLSVYWYQQSLDQGLQFLIQYYNGEERAKGNILERFSAQQFPDLHSELNLSSLELGDSALYFCASSVAPWGSYEQYFGPGTRLTVT.

This clonotype was detected a few times. The chain recombines TRBV7-2 with TRBJ2-7; 8 bases match TRBD2. The CDR3 is 16 residues long. The trim removed 1 base at V and 0 bases at J, leaving 5 bases unmatched. CDR1 is SGHTA, CDR2 FQGNSA, per germline. The CDR3 region is CASSLGREVYSYEQYF. The CDR3 nucleotides read TGTGCCAGCAGCTTAGGGCGGGAGGTATACTCCTACGAGCAGTACTTC.

This clonotype was observed many times. The rearrangement joins TRBV20-1 to TRBJ2-1; the match to TRBD2 covers 11 bases. The germline CDR1 and CDR2 sequences are DFQATT and SNEGSKA (reference sequence). V lost 0 bases and J lost 7; bases outside the gene matches: 11. The CDR3 has 17 residues. The CDR3 region has the DNA TGCAGTGCTAGAGATCCCACTAGCGGGAGCTTCTGGAATGAGCAGTTCTTC. It codes for CSARDPTSGSFWNEQFF.

This clonotype was seen only a few times. V gene TRBV4-3 combines with J gene TRBJ1-2; 8 bases are a match to TRBD1. After removal of 0 bases from V and 4 bases from J, the junction contained 10 bases not matched to a gene. Germline assignment: CDR1 LGHNA and CDR2 YSLEER. The CDR3 is 17 residues long. The CDR3 sequence is CASSQEREAGGFYGYTF. In nucleotides, the CDR3 is TGCGCCAGCAGCCAAGAGAGGGAGGCAGGGGGCTTCTATGGCTACACCTTC.